This is a list of T cell receptor beta chains from one sample in a study of radiotherapy plus CTLA-4 blockade in lung cancer. Generated by immunoSEQ multiplex PCR, the TCRdb table keeps only in-frame clones and is missing some. The table has about 53,000 clones, approximately 84% seen once; the top ten hold approximately 5%. The material sequenced was peripheral blood, taken from a patient treated with radiotherapy plus ipilimumab. The receptors derive from a human donor with non-small cell lung cancer whose response to radiotherapy plus ipilimumab could not be evaluated. CDR3s include the opening cysteine and the closing phenylalanine or tryptophan. A D gene is named only where the DNA matches it firmly. Some rows have no size entry. The others give once, few or many, or a class for an expanded clone.

D,V,J,size,CDR3,DNA
TRBD1,TRBV28,TRBJ1-3,.,CASSLDRDRARKSSGNTIYF,TGTGCCAGCAGTCTAGACCGGGACAGGGCGCGCAAGAGCTCTGGAAACACCATATATTTT
TRBD2,TRBV2,TRBJ2-7,.,CASSEFSGSSYEQYF,TGTGCCAGCAGTGAATTTAGCGGGAGCTCCTACGAGCAGTACTTC
.,TRBV11-2,TRBJ1-1,.,CASSSGTLTGNTEAFF,TGTGCCAGCAGCTCCGGGACCCTGACAGGGAACACTGAAGCTTTCTTT
.,TRBV28,TRBJ2-7,.,CASSLEVREGLYEQYF,TGTGCCAGCAGTTTGGAGGTTCGTGAAGGACTCTACGAGCAGTACTTC
.,TRBV19,TRBJ1-5,.,CASSSNRANQPQHF,TGTGCCAGTAGCAGTAACAGGGCCAATCAGCCCCAGCATTTT
TRBD2,TRBV23-1,TRBJ2-1,.,CASSHSGNQFLHPIYNEQFF,TGCGCCAGCAGTCATAGCGGGAACCAGTTCCTTCACCCGATATACAATGAGCAGTTCTTC
.,TRBV4-1,TRBJ2-2,.,CASSQLVGGAGTGELFF,TGCGCCAGCAGCCAGCTCGTAGGGGGCGCGGGGACCGGGGAGCTGTTTTTT
TRBD1,TRBV28,TRBJ2-7,.,CASSPGQGYEQYF,TGTGCCAGCAGCCCGGGACAGGGGTACGAGCAGTACTTC
TRBD2,TRBV19,TRBJ2-1,.,CASSMLASGYYNEQFF,TGTGCCAGTAGTATGTTGGCTAGCGGATACTACAATGAGCAGTTCTTC
TRBD1,TRBV19,TRBJ2-4,.,CASRRQQGGIQYF,TGTGCCAGTAGAAGACAACAGGGGGGCATTCAGTACTTC
.,TRBV9,TRBJ2-2,.,CASSVVNGELFF,TGTGCCAGCAGCGTAGTTAACGGGGAGCTGTTTTTT
.,TRBV27,TRBJ1-4,.,CASKGLASNEKLFF,TGTGCCAGTAAGGGACTGGCTTCTAATGAAAAACTGTTTTTT
TRBD1,TRBV10-3,TRBJ1-5,.,CATGDRGVGQPQHF,TGTGCCACCGGCGACAGGGGAGTGGGTCAGCCCCAGCATTTT
TRBD1,TRBV12-5,TRBJ1-1,once,CASGLDRGQGANTEAFF,TGTGCTAGTGGTTTGGACCGAGGACAGGGAGCGAACACTGAAGCTTTCTTT
.,TRBV4-3,TRBJ1-5,.,CASSQDRGYQPQHF,TGCGCCAGCAGCCAAGACAGGGGATACCAGCCCCAGCATTTT
TRBD2,TRBV7-8,TRBJ2-7,.,CASSLGLAGGSEQYF,TGTGCCAGCAGCTTAGGACTAGCGGGAGGTTCCGAGCAGTACTTC
.,TRBV29-1,TRBJ2-3,.,CSVEGTGVLSADTQYF,TGCAGCGTTGAGGGTACCGGGGTATTATCGGCAGATACGCAGTATTTT
TRBD1,TRBV6-5,TRBJ1-2,.,CASSSDRGGWKYGYTF,TGTGCCAGCAGTTCGGACAGGGGAGGGTGGAAGTATGGCTACACCTTC
.,TRBV2,TRBJ2-3,.,CASQTSTDTQYF,TGTGCCAGTCAGACTAGCACAGATACGCAGTATTTT
TRBD2,TRBV9,TRBJ2-7,once,CASSRDGTTAQYF,TGTGCCAGCAGCAGGGACGGGACTACGGCGCAGTACTTC
TRBD2,TRBV11-3,TRBJ2-1,.,CASSLDSGPASGNSYNEQFF,TGTGCCAGCAGCTTAGATAGTGGGCCAGCTAGCGGAAACTCCTACAATGAGCAGTTCTTC